Below, 24 T cell receptor beta chains from the same sample are listed, as sequenced in a study of blood T cell repertoires in COVID-19. Data came from immunoSEQ multiplex PCR; TCRdb stores just in-frame clones and leaves some out. The sample lists 200,000 to 250,000 clones; over 75% were seen once. The sequenced sample consisted of PBMCs or T cells enriched from blood (not recorded which). The source of these receptors is a woman aged 45 to 65 with acute COVID-19.

This clone was recorded at least ten times. The rearrangement joins TRBV11-3 to TRBJ2-1; 9 nucleotides align to TRBD1. Germline CDR1 reads SGHNT; CDR2 reads YENEEA. V gave up 3 bases and J gave up 10 bases; unmatched junction bases: 4. The CDR3 has 13 amino acids. CDR3 amino acids: CASSLTGGREQFF. The CDR3 DNA follows: TGTGCCAGCAGCTTGACAGGGGGTCGAGAGCAGTTCTTC.

CDR3 nucleotides: TGTGCCAGCAGTGAAGGGGCGGGGAACATTCAGTACTTC. Residues: CASSEGAGNIQYF. The chain links TRBV6-1 to TRBJ2-4, with D possibly being TRBD2 (6 bases). The CDR3 covers 13 residues. V was trimmed by 1 base and J by 7 bases, leaving 8 bases between them. Germline V gene lookup returns CDR1 MNHNS and CDR2 SASEGT.

V and J are TRBV19 and TRBJ2-7; the D is unclear. This CDR3 has 17 residues. Trimming left V 6 bases short and J 3 bases short, with 24 bases between. Per the germline V gene, CDR1 is LNHDA and CDR2 is SQIVND (reference sequence). The CDR3 spells CASSLTPVGTQSYEQYF. The CDR3 DNA follows: TGTGCCAGTAGCCTCACTCCGGTCGGAACACAGAGCTACGAGCAGTACTTC.

CDR3 nucleotides: TGTGCCAGCAGCTTAGCGCTACAGGGGCGCTGGATGGGCGAGCAGTACTTC. Translating gives CASSLALQGRWMGEQYF. This chain connects TRBV7-2 to TRBJ2-7; 7 bases line up with TRBD1. CDR3 length: 17 amino acids. With V trimmed by 0 bases and J by 6 bases, 14 bases remained unmatched. The germline V gene has CDR1 SGHTA and CDR2 FQGNSA.

The rearrangement joins TRBV6-2 or TRBV6-3 to TRBJ1-2; 9 nucleotides agree with TRBD1. V shed 6 bases, J shed 14 bases, and the junction held 7 bases outside the gene matches. This CDR3 has 11 amino acids. In germline, CDR1 is MNHEY, CDR2 SVGEGT. CDR3 protein: CASSPGQGKTF. The DNA for the CDR3 is TGTGCCAGCAGCCCTGGACAGGGGAAAACCTTC.

The V and J genes are TRBV30 and TRBJ1-2; a possible D gene is TRBD1 (5 bases). The CDR3 contains 14 residues. The ends were cut back, 3 bases at V and 3 bases at J, with 14 bases in the middle. CDR1 and CDR2 from the germline V gene are GTSNPN and SVGIG (reference sequence). CDR3 sequence reads: CAWRTVPGYYGYTF. DNA of the CDR3: TGTGCCTGGAGGACGGTCCCAGGGTACTATGGCTACACCTTC.

The count of this clone is one. The J gene is TRBJ2-3, the V gene TRBV7-2; a possible D gene is TRBD2 (5 bases). The V end lost 3 bases, the J end lost 4 bases, and 11 bases lay between the germline ends. The CDR3 covers 14 residues. Germline CDR1 SGHTA, CDR2 FQGNSA. The CDR3 bases are TGTGCCAGCAGCTTGCCACCACTAGCAGATACGCAGTATTTT. This encodes CASSLPPLADTQYF. Drawing the rest from reference TRBV7-2 and TRBJ2-3, the complete variable domain is GAGVSQSPSNKVTEKGKDVELRCDPISGHTALYWYRQSLGQGLEFLIYFQGNSAPDKSGLPSDRFSAERTGGSVSTLTIQRTQQEDSAVYLCASSLPPLADTQYFGPGTRLTVL.

The V call is TRBV19, the J call TRBJ1-5; TRBD1 matches 11 bases. This CDR3 comprises 15 residues. The V segment lost 3 bases and the J segment 11 bases; nucleotides outside the gene matches: 9. The germline V gene encodes CDR1 LNHDA and CDR2 SQIVND (reference sequence). The CDR3 DNA reads as TGTGCCAGTAGTATGGGACAGGGGGGACCCCCGACCCAGCATTTT. This gives the protein CASSMGQGGPPTQHF. The whole variable domain, remainder taken from reference TRBV19 and TRBJ1-5, is DGGITQSPKYLFRKEGQNVTLSCEQNLNHDAMYWYRQDPGQGLRLIYYSQIVNDFQKGDIAEGYSVSREKKESFPLTVTSAQKNPTAFYLCASSMGQGGPPTQHFGDGTRLSIL.

This chain joins TRBV18 and TRBJ2-1; 14 bases are shared with TRBD2. CDR3 size: 19 residues. Germline assignment: CDR1 KGHSH and CDR2 LQKENI. The junction had 11 bases not matched to a gene; V was cut back by 5 bases and J by 2 bases. The CDR3 coding sequence is TGTGCCAGCTCATTTTACGGGACTAGCGGGGGCGAAGCCTACAATGAGCAGTTCTTC. This encodes CASSFYGTSGGEAYNEQFF.

V usage is TRBV12-5 and J usage is TRBJ1-5, with D unresolved. V lost 3 bases and J 4 bases, leaving 4 bases between the germline ends. CDR3 size: 12 residues. The V gene's germline CDR1 is LGHNT and CDR2 FRNRAP. CDR3 sequence: CASGFSNQPQHF. The CDR3, as DNA: TGTGCTAGTGGTTTTTCGAATCAGCCCCAGCATTTT.

The sample holds one count of this clone. This chain joins TRBV3-1 (or the pseudogene TRBV3-2) and TRBJ1-5; a possible D gene is TRBD1 (5 bases). The CDR3 extends over 16 amino acids. The ends were cut back, 0 bases at V and 2 bases at J, with 11 bases in the middle. Per germline, CDR1 LGHDT and CDR2 YNNKEL (reference sequence). CDR3 DNA: TGTGCCAGCAGCCAAGATGGGGGGATTGGCAATCAGCCCCAGCATTTT. Protein sequence: CASSQDGGIGNQPQHF.

V is TRBV7-2 and J is TRBJ2-6; no definite D call. Trimming pared 5 bases from V and 1 base from J, leaving 9 bases between. The CDR3 is 15 residues long. The V gene's germline CDR1 is SGHTA and CDR2 FQGNSA. In nucleotides, the CDR3 is TGTGCCAGCAGCCCCATAGCTTCTGGGGCCAACGTCCTGACTTTC. Residues: CASSPIASGANVLTF.

This clone has more than one count but fewer than ten. CDR3 protein: CASKRQDSTEAFF. CDR3 bases: TGTGCCAGCAAGCGACAGGATAGCACTGAAGCTTTCTTT. This chain uses TRBV27 with TRBJ1-1, with D possibly being TRBD1 (6 bases). V shed 7 bases and J shed 4 bases, with 13 bases lying between them. Germline-derived CDR1 and CDR2 are MNHEY and SMNVEV (reference sequence). The CDR3 runs to 13 residues.

The chain combines TRBV19 with TRBJ1-5, with a tentative D call TRBD1 (6 bases). This CDR3 is built from 13 residues. CDR1 and CDR2 (germline): LNHDA, SQIVND (reference sequence). Trimming removed 3 bases at V and 6 bases at J, with 9 bases between. This CDR3 is CASSIAGAQPQHF. The CDR3 nucleotides read TGTGCCAGTAGTATCGCGGGGGCTCAGCCCCAGCATTTT.

In nucleotides, the CDR3 is TGTGCCAGCATTCAGGGGGCCTACACTGAAGCTTTCTTT. This gives the protein CASIQGAYTEAFF. This chain links TRBV6-5 with TRBJ1-1; 8 bases match TRBD1. CDR3 length: 13 residues. V shed 7 bases, J shed 3 bases, and the junction held 4 bases outside the gene matches. Germline V gene data show CDR1 as MNHEY and CDR2 as SVGAGI.

This clone was seen once. The chain carries TRBV3-1 (or the pseudogene TRBV3-2) and TRBJ1-2; no firm D call. The V gene's germline CDR1 is LGHDT and CDR2 YNNKEL (reference sequence). Trimming removed 2 bases at V and 5 bases at J, with 12 bases between. The CDR3 consists of 14 residues. CDR3 sequence: CASSQTVRGYGYTF. The CDR3, as DNA: TGTGCCAGCAGCCAAACAGTTAGAGGGTATGGCTACACCTTC.

The chain joins TRBV7-8 to TRBJ1-6; D may be TRBD1 (6 bases). CDR1 is SGHVS and CDR2 is FQNEAQ in the germline V gene. The ends were cut back, 6 bases at V and 7 bases at J, with 13 bases in the middle. The CDR3 runs 14 residues. In nucleotides, the CDR3 is TGTGCCAGCAGTGGTCAGGGGTTCAATTCACCCCTCCACTTT. This codes for CASSGQGFNSPLHF.

The sample holds a few counts of this clone. V gene TRBV9 combines with J gene TRBJ2-3; D unclear. V was cut by 3 bases and J by 0 bases, with 2 bases left in between. This CDR3 comprises 12 residues. The V gene's germline CDR1 is SGDLS and CDR2 YYNGEE. The CDR3 protein is CASSASTDTQYF. CDR3 in DNA: TGTGCCAGCAGCGCTAGCACAGATACGCAGTATTTT.

The chain combines TRBV7-3 with TRBJ1-1; 12 bases map to TRBD1. J gave up 6 bases and V 2 bases, and 7 bases lay outside the gene matches. Germline loops: CDR1 SGHTA, CDR2 FQGTGA. This CDR3 contains 16 residues. CDR3 sequence: CASSLFGTGGASEAFF. In DNA, the CDR3 is TGTGCCAGCAGCTTATTCGGGACAGGGGGCGCTTCTGAAGCTTTCTTT.

This clone occurred a few times. The chain couples TRBV24-1 to TRBJ1-2; D unclear. V was clipped by 4 bases and J by 6 bases, with 20 bases between them. Germline V lookup: CDR1 KGHDR, CDR2 SFDVKD. The length of the CDR3 is 16 residues. The CDR3 region is CATSDLTNGLGDGYTF. CDR3 coding DNA: TGTGCCACCAGTGACTTGACTAACGGTCTCGGGGATGGCTACACCTTC.

This clone came up a few times. The chain combines TRBV4-1 with TRBJ2-1, with TRBD1 identical over 10 bases. Trimming cost V 5 bases and J 8 bases; bases outside gene matches: 9. The CDR3 length is 15 residues. Germline V gene sequence: CDR1 MGHRA, CDR2 YSYEKL. Here the CDR3 DNA reads TGCGCCAGCAGCGACCGGGACAGGGGCGGCGATGAGCAGTTCTTC. Amino acids: CASSDRDRGGDEQFF.

The chain has TRBV9 and TRBJ2-3; a possible D gene is TRBD2 (5 bases). The CDR3 totals 15 residues. Germline CDR1 reads SGDLS; CDR2 reads YYNGEE. V lost 0 bases to trimming and J lost 0 bases, with 8 bases between them. For the CDR3, the DNA is TGTGCCAGCAGCGTAGAACGGACTAGCACAGATACGCAGTATTTT. Its protein is CASSVERTSTDTQYF. Based on the CDR3 plus reference TRBV9 and TRBJ2-3, the full variable domain is DSGVTQTPKHLITATGQRVTLRCSPRSGDLSVYWYQQSLDQGLQFLIQYYNGEERAKGNILERFSAQQFPDLHSELNLSSLELGDSALYFCASSVERTSTDTQYFGPGTRLTVL.

V is TRBV7-2 and J is TRBJ1-2; D may be TRBD1 (6 bases). Trimming removed 5 bases from V and 0 bases from J, with 16 bases in between. From germline, CDR1 is SGHTA and CDR2 FQGNSA. The CDR3 sequence is 16 residues long. The CDR3 reads CASSPRTGTTNYGYTF. CDR3 nucleotides: TGTGCCAGCAGCCCTAGAACAGGGACCACTAACTATGGCTACACCTTC.

The chain employs TRBV18 and TRBJ2-2; the match to TRBD2 covers 12 bases. This CDR3 spans 17 amino acids. Unmatched junction bases numbered 5, after V lost 5 bases and J lost 1 base. The germline V gene has CDR1 KGHSH and CDR2 LQKENI. The CDR3 sequence is CASSSGLAGMNTGELFF. The CDR3 nucleotides are TGTGCCAGCTCATCCGGACTAGCGGGGATGAACACCGGGGAGCTGTTTTTT. The complete variable domain, with remaining parts taken from reference TRBV18 and TRBJ2-2, reads NAGVMQNPRHLVRRRGQEARLRCSPMKGHSHVYWYRQLPEEGLKFMVYLQKENIIDESGMPKERFSAEFPKEGPSILRIQQVVRGDSAAYFCASSSGLAGMNTGELFFGEGSRLTVL.